Shown below are 7 T cell receptor beta chains from a single sample sequenced in a study of blood T cell repertoires in COVID-19. Assay: immunoSEQ multiplex PCR; the TCRdb copy retains only in-frame clones and omits some. This sample yields some 88,000 clones, of which about 85% are seen a single time; approximately 14% belongs to the top ten. Material for sequencing was peripheral blood. The receptors derive from a woman in her sixties or seventies with acute or convalescent COVID-19.

The rearrangement uses TRBV2 and TRBJ1-1, with 10 nucleotides matching TRBD1. Germline V gene sequence: CDR1 SNHLY, CDR2 FYNNEI. The CDR3 consists of 20 residues. The V segment lost 7 bases and the J segment 3 bases; nucleotides outside the gene matches: 23. The CDR3 loop reads CASTPSPGQGESQQHTEAFF. The CDR3 DNA reads TGTGCCAGCACCCCGTCCCCCGGACAGGGGGAATCCCAACAGCACACTGAAGCTTTCTTT.

V and J are TRBV6-5 and TRBJ1-4, with a tentative D call TRBD1 (6 bases). Trimming shortened V by 6 bases and J by 2 bases, and 10 bases separated the two germline ends. This CDR3 region has 14 residues. Germline V CDR1 and CDR2: MNHEY, SVGAGI. The CDR3 spells CASRQGLTNEKLFF. The CDR3, as DNA: TGTGCCAGCAGACAGGGCCTGACTAATGAAAAACTGTTTTTT.

V is TRBV10-3 and J is TRBJ2-5, with 10 bases lining up with TRBD2. Looked up from germline, CDR1 is ENHRY and CDR2 is SYGVKD. This CDR3 has 15 amino acids. V gave up 4 bases and J gave up 4 bases; unmatched junction bases: 6. The CDR3 loop reads CAISVLAGGGETQYF. CDR3 nucleotide sequence: TGTGCCATCAGTGTGTTAGCGGGAGGTGGAGAGACCCAGTACTTC.

V gene TRBV7-4 combines with J gene TRBJ2-3, with D tentatively TRBD1 (6 bases). V was cut by 6 bases and J by 1 base, with 14 bases left in between. CDR3 length equals 15 residues. Germline CDR1 SGHVT, CDR2 SQSDAQ. This CDR3 is CASRPRQVCTDTQYF. Written as DNA, the CDR3 is TGTGCCAGCAGGCCCCGACAGGTTTGCACAGATACGCAGTATTTT.

This clone was seen once. The chain employs TRBV9 and TRBJ2-6; 7 nucleotides line up with TRBD1. J lost 0 bases, V lost 4 bases, and 13 bases had no gene match. Germline lookup yields CDR1 SGDLS and CDR2 YYNGEE. The CDR3 consists of 19 residues. CDR3 sequence: CASSTRQGYAISGANVLTF. As DNA, the CDR3 is TGTGCCAGCAGCACACGACAGGGCTACGCGATCTCTGGGGCCAACGTCCTGACTTTC.

The chain links TRBV3-1 (or the pseudogene TRBV3-2) to TRBJ2-3; tentative D call: TRBD2 (5 bases). CDR1 is LGHDT and CDR2 is YNNKEL in the germline V gene (reference sequence). Trimming removed 6 bases at V and 5 bases at J, with 21 bases between. This CDR3 is built from 16 residues. CDR3 nucleotide sequence: TGTGCCAGCAGACTCGCCGGTATGGGTGGGAGAGATACGCAGTATTTT. Encoded protein: CASRLAGMGGRDTQYF.

This chain links TRBV28 with TRBJ1-3, with 7 positions matching TRBD1. Unmatched junction bases numbered 1, after V lost 6 bases and J lost 2 bases. CDR3 size: 13 residues. Germline V lookup: CDR1 MDHEN, CDR2 SYDVKM. CDR3: CASRGTAGNTIYF. The CDR3, as DNA: TGTGCCAGCAGGGGGACAGCTGGAAACACCATATATTTT. The full variable domain, in which reference TRBV28 and TRBJ1-3 provide the parts outside the CDR3, is DVKVTQSSRYLVKRTGEKVFLECVQDMDHENMFWYRQDPGLGLRLIYFSYDVKMKEKGDIPEGYSVSREKKERFSLILESASTNQTSMYLCASRGTAGNTIYFGEGSWLTVV.